Listed here are 5 T cell receptor beta chains from one sample, sequenced in a study of blood T cell repertoires in COVID-19. TCRdb's table, derived via immunoSEQ multiplex PCR, lists solely in-frame clones and lacks some. The top ten clones hold 2% to 3% of a sample with a few hundred thousand clones, approximately 91% of them seen once. Material for sequencing was peripheral blood. These receptors originate from a person between 18 and 30 years old with COVID-19, enrolled during active disease.

The V and J genes are TRBV6-5 and TRBJ2-7; weak D call: TRBD2 (6 bases). V was shortened by 6 bases and J by 4 bases, with 16 bases between the two germline ends. The CDR3 has 14 amino acids. Germline V lookup: CDR1 MNHEY, CDR2 SVGAGI. CDR3 nucleotides: TGTGCCAGCAGCCCCCGGGACTCAAAATACGAGCAGTACTTC. Translating it yields CASSPRDSKYEQYF.

This clone was detected a few times. The chain links TRBV29-1 to TRBJ2-3; possible D gene TRBD1, 5 bases. CDR1 SQVTM and CDR2 ANQGSEA come from the germline V gene. Trimming removed 5 bases at V and 6 bases at J, with 6 bases between. The CDR3 is made up of 10 amino acids. The CDR3 spells CSVHRDTQYF. The CDR3 DNA sequence: TGCAGCGTTCACAGGGATACGCAGTATTTT.

The chain combines TRBV13 with TRBJ2-3, with D unclear. The CDR3 is made up of 13 amino acids. Per the germline V gene, CDR1 is PRHDT and CDR2 is FYEKMQ (reference sequence). Trimming took 4 bases from V and 2 from J, leaving 7 bases between them. The CDR3 here is CASSYDNTDTQYF. CDR3 DNA: TGTGCCAGCAGCTACGACAACACAGATACGCAGTATTTT.

The rearrangement joins TRBV3-1 (or the pseudogene TRBV3-2) to TRBJ1-1; TRBD1 might be the D (6 bases). The CDR3 runs 11 residues. Germline V gives CDR1 LGHDT, CDR2 YNNKEL (reference sequence). Deletions cut 6 bases from V and 8 bases from J, with 10 bases between. The CDR3 loop is CASSGTGEAFF. The CDR3 bases are TGTGCCAGCAGTGGCACAGGGGAAGCTTTCTTT.

This clone appeared once. The rearrangement joins TRBV2 to TRBJ2-7; 9 bases align to TRBD2. Germline V gives CDR1 SNHLY, CDR2 FYNNEI. With 7 bases clipped from V and 3 bases from J, the junction kept 16 bases outside the gene matches. The CDR3 sequence is 17 residues long. The CDR3 protein is CASTLPGLARAHYEQYF. CDR3 DNA sequence: TGTGCCAGCACCTTACCGGGACTAGCCCGAGCCCACTACGAGCAGTACTTC. Supplemented by reference TRBV2 and TRBJ2-7, the full variable domain reads EPEVTQTPSHQVTQMGQEVILRCVPISNHLYFYWYRQILGQKVEFLVSFYNNEISEKSEIFDDQFSVERPDGSNFTLKIRSTKLEDSAMYFCASTLPGLARAHYEQYFGPGTRLTVT.